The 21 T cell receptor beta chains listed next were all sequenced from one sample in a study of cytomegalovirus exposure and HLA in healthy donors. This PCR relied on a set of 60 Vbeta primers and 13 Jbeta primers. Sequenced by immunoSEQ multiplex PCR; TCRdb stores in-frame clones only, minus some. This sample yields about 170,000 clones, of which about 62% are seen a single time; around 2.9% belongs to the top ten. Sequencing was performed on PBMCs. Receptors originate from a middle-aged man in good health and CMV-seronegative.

CDR3 nucleotide sequence: TGTGCCAGCAGTGGCCTCGGTAGTCGGGCAGATACGCAGTATTTT. Its translation: CASSGLGSRADTQYF. The V gene is TRBV6-1, the J gene TRBJ2-3; unclear D gene. Trimming removed 4 bases from V and 4 bases from J, with 15 bases in between. Germline CDR1 MNHNS, CDR2 SASEGT. This CDR3 region has 15 residues.

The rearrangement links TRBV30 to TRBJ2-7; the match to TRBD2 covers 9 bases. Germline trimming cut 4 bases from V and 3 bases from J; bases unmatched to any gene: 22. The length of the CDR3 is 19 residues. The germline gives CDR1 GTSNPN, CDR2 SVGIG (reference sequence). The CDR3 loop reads CAWMGKGATFAGGRYEQYF. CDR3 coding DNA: TGTGCCTGGATGGGGAAGGGGGCTACATTTGCGGGAGGGCGCTACGAGCAGTACTTC.

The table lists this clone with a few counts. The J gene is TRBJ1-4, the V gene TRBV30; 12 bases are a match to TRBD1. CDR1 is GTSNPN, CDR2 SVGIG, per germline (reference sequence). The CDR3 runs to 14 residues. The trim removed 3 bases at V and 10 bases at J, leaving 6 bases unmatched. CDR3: CAWRGTGGDGKLFF. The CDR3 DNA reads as TGTGCCTGGAGGGGGACAGGGGGCGACGGAAAACTGTTTTTT.

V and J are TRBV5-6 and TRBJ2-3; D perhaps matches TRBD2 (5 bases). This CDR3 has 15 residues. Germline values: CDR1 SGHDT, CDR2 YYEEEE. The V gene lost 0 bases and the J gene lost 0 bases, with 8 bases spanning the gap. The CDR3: CASSLVSESTDTQYF. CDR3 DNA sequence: TGTGCCAGCAGCTTGGTTAGCGAGAGCACAGATACGCAGTATTTT. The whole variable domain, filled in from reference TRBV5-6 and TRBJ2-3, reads DAGVTQSPTHLIKTRGQQVTLRCSPKSGHDTVSWYQQALGQGPQFIFQYYEEEERQRGNFPDRFSGHQFPNYSSELNVNALLLGDSALYLCASSLVSESTDTQYFGPGTRLTVL.

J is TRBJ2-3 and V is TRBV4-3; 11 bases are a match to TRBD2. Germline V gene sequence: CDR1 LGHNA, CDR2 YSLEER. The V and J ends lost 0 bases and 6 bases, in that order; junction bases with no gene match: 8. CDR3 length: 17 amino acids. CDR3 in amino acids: CASSQDVTSGSADTQYF. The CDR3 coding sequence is TGCGCCAGCAGCCAAGATGTCACTAGCGGGAGTGCCGATACGCAGTATTTT.

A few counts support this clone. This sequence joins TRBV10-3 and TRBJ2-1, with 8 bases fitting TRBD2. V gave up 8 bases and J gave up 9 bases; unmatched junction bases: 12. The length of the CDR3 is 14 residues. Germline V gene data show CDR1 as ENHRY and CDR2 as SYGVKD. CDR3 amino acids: CAIGRAGERSEQFF. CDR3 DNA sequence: TGTGCCATCGGGAGAGCGGGAGAGCGGAGTGAGCAGTTCTTC.

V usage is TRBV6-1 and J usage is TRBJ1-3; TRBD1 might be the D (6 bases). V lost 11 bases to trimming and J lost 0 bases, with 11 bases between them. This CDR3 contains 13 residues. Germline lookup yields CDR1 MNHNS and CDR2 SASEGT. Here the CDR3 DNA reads TGTGCCGCCAGGGGTCACTCTGGAAACACCATATATTTT. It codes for CAARGHSGNTIYF.

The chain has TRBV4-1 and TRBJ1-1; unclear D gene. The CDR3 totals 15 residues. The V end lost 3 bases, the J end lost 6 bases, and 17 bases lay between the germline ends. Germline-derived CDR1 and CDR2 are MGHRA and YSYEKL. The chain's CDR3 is CASSQRTVAVAEAFF. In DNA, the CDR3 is TGCGCCAGCAGCCAGAGGACGGTAGCGGTGGCTGAAGCTTTCTTT.

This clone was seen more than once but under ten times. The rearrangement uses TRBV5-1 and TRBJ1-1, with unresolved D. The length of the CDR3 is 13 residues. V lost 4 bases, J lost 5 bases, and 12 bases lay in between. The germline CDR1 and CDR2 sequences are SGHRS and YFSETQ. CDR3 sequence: CASSPHLETEAFF. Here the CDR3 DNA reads TGCGCCAGCAGCCCCCACCTGGAGACTGAAGCTTTCTTT.

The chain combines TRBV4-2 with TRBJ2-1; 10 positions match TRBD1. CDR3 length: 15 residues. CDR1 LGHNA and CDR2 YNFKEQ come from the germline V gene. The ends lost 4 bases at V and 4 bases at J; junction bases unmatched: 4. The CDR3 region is CASSLGTGDYNEQFF. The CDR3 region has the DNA TGTGCCAGCAGCCTAGGGACAGGGGATTACAATGAGCAGTTCTTC.

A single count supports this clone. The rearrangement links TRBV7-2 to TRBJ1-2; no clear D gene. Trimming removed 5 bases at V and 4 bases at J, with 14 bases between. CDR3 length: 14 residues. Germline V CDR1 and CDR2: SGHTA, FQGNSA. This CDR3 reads CASSPSSEIYGYTF. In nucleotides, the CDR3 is TGTGCCAGCAGCCCATCAAGCGAGATCTATGGCTACACCTTC.

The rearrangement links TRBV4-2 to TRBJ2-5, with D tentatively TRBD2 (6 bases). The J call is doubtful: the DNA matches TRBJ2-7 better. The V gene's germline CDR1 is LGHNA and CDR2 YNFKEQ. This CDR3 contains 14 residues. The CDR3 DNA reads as TGTGCCAGCAGCCAAGTAAGGGAAGCGGGCGAGCAGTACTTC. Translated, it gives CASSQVREAGEQYF.

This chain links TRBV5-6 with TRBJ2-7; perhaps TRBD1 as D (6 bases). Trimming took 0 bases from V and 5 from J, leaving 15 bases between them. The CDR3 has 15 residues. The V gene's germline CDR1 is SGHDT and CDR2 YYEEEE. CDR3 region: CASSLAKAGANEQYF. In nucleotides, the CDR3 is TGTGCCAGCAGCTTGGCCAAGGCAGGGGCGAACGAGCAGTACTTC.

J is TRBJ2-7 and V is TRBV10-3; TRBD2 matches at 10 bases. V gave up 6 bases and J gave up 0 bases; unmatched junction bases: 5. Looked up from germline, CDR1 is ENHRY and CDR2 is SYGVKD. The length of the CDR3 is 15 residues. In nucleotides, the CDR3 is TGTGCCATCAGGGAAGCTAGCGGGAGCTCCTACGAGCAGTACTTC. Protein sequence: CAIREASGSSYEQYF.

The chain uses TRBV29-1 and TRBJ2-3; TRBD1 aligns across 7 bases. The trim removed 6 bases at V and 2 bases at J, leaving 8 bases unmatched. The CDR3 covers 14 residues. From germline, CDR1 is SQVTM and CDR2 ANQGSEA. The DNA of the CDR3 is TGCAGCGTGGAGACAGGGCTGAACACAGATACGCAGTATTTT. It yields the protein CSVETGLNTDTQYF.

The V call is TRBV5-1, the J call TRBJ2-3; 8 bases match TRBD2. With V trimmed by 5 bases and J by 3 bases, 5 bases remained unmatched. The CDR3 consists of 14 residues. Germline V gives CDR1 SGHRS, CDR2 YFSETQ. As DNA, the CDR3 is TGCGCCAGCAGTCTGGGCGGGAGGACAGATACGCAGTATTTT. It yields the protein CASSLGGRTDTQYF.

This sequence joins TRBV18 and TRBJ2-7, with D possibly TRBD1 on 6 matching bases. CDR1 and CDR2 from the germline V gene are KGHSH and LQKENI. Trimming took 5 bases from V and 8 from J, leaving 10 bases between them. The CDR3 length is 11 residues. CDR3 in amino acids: CASSAQGQQYF. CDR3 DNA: TGTGCCAGCTCAGCCCAGGGGCAGCAGTACTTC. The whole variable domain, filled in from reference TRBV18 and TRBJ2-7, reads NAGVMQNPRHLVRRRGQEARLRCSPMKGHSHVYWYRQLPEEGLKFMVYLQKENIIDESGMPKERFSAEFPKEGPSILRIQQVVRGDSAAYFCASSAQGQQYFGPGTRLTVT.

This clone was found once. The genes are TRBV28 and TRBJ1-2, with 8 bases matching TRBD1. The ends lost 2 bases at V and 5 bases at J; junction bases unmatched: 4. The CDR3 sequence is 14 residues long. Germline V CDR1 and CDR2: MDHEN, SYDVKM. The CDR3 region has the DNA TGTGCCAGCAGTTTAGACAGGGGAAGATATGGCTACACCTTC. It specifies CASSLDRGRYGYTF.

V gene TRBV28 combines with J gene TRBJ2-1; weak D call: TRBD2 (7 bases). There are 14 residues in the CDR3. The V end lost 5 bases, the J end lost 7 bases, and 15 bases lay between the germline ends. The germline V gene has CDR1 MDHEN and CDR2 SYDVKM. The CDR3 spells CASSPRGLVNEQFF. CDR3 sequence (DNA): TGTGCCAGCAGTCCGCGGGGGCTGGTTAATGAGCAGTTCTTC.

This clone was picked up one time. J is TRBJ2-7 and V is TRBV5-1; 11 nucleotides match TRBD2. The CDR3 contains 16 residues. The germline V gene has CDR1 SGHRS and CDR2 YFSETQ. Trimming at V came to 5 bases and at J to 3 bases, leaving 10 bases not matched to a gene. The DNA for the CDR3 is TGCGCCAGCAGTCCAACGACTAGCGGGAAAGGCTACGAGCAGTACTTC. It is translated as CASSPTTSGKGYEQYF.

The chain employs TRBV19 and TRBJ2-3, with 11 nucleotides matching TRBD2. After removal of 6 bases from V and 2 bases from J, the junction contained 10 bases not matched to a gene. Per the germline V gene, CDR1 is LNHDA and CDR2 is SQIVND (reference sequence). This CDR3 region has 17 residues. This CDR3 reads CASRKRSGGAYTDTQYF. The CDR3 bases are TGTGCCAGTAGAAAGCGTAGCGGGGGGGCGTACACAGATACGCAGTATTTT.